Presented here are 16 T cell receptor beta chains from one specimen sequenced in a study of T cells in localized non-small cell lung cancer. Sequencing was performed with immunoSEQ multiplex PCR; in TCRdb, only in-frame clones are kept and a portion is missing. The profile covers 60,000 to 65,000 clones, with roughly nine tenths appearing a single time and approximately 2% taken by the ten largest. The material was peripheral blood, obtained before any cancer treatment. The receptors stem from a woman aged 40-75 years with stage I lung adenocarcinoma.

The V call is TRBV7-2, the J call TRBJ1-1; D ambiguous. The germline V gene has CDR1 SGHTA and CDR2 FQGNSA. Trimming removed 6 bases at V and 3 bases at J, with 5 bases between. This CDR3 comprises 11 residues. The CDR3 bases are TGTGCCAGCAGAGGAGACACTGAAGCTTTCTTT. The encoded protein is CASRGDTEAFF.

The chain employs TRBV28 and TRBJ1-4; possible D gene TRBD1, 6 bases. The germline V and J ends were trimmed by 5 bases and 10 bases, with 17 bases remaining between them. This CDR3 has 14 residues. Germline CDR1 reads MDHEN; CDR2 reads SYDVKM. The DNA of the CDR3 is TGTGCCAGCAGTCCAGTGGGGGGCCTCGGAAAACTGTTTTTT. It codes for CASSPVGGLGKLFF.

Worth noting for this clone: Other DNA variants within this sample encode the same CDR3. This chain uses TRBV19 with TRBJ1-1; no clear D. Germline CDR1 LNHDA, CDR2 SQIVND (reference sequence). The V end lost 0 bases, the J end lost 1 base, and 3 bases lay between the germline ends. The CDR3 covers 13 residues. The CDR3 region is CASSIDRNTEAFF. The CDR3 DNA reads TGTGCCAGTAGTATAGACAGGAACACTGAAGCTTTCTTT.

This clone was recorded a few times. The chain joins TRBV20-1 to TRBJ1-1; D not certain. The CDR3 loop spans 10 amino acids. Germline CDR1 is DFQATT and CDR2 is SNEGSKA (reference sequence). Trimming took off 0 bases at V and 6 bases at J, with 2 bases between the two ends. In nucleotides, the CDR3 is TGCAGTGCTAGAGAGGCTGAAGCTTTCTTT. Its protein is CSAREAEAFF.

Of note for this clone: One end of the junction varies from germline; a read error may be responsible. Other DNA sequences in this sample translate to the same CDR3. CDR3: CASSLGRGSQETQYF. The CDR3 DNA reads TGTGCCAGCAGCCTGGGTCGGGGAAGTCAAGAGACCCAATACTTC. This chain links TRBV5-5 with TRBJ2-5; TRBD2 is a possible D gene (5 bases). The CDR3 contains 15 residues. Germline V CDR1 and CDR2: SGHKS, YYEKEE (reference sequence).

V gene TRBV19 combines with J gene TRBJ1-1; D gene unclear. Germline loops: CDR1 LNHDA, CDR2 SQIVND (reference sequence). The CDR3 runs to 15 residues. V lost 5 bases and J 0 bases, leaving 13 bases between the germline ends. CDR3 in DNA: TGTGCCAGTAGTCGGACGGTTATGTTGAACACTGAAGCTTTCTTT. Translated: CASSRTVMLNTEAFF.

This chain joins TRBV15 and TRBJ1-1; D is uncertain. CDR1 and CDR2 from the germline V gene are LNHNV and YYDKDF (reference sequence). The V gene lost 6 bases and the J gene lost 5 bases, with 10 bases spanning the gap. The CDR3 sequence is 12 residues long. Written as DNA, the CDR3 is TGTGCCACCAGTTCCAGCAAAACTGAAGCTTTCTTT. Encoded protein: CATSSSKTEAFF.

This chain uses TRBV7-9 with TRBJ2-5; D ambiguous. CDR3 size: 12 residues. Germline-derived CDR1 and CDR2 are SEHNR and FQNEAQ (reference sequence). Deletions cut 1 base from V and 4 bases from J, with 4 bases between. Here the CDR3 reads CASSLGRETQYF. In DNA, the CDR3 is TGTGCCAGCAGCTTAGGGAGAGAGACCCAGTACTTC. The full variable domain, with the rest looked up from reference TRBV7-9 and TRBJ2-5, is DTGVSQNPRHKITKRGQNVTFRCDPISEHNRLYWYRQTLGQGPEFLTYFQNEAQLEKSRLLSDRFSAERPKGSFSTLEIQRTEQGDSAMYLCASSLGRETQYFGPGTRLLVL.

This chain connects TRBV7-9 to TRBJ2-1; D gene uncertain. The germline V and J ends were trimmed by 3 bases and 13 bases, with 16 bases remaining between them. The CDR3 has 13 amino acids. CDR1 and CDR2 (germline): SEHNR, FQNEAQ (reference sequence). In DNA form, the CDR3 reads TGTGCCAGCAGCTTCTGGTCCGACGAATTCCAGTTCTTC. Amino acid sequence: CASSFWSDEFQFF.

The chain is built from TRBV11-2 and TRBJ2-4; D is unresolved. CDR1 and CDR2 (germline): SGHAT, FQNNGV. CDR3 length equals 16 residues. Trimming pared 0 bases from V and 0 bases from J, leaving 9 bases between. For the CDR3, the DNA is TGTGCCAGCAGCTTAGACTGGTTCTTAGCCAAAAACATTCAGTACTTC. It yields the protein CASSLDWFLAKNIQYF.

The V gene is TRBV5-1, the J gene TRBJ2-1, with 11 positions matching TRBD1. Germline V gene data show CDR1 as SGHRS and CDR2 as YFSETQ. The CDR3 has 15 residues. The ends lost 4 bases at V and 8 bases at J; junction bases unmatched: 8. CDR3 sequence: CASSPGTGGRYEQFF. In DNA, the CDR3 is TGCGCCAGCAGCCCAGGGACAGGGGGGAGGTATGAGCAGTTCTTC. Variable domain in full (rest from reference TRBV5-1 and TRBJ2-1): KAGVTQTPRYLIKTRGQQVTLSCSPISGHRSVSWYQQTPGQGLQFLFEYFSETQRNKGNFPGRFSGRQFSNSRSEMNVSTLELGDSALYLCASSPGTGGRYEQFFGPGTRLTVL.

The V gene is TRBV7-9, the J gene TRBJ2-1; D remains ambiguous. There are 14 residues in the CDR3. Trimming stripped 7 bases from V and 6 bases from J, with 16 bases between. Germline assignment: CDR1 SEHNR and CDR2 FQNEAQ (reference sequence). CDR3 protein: CASKRQAFVNEQFF. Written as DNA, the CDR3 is TGTGCCAGCAAACGGCAGGCCTTCGTCAATGAGCAGTTCTTC.

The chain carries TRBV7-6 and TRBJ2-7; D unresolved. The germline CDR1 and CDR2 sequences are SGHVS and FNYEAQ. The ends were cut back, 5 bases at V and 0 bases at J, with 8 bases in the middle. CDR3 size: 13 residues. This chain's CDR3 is CASSRESSYEQYF. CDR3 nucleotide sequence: TGTGCCAGCAGCCGAGAGAGCTCCTACGAGCAGTACTTC.

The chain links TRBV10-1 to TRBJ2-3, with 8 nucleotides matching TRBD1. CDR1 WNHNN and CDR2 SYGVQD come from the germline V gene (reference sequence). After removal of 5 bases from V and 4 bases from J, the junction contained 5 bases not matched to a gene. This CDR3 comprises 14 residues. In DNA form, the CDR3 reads TGCGCCAGCAGTACAGGGGGTAGCGCAGATACGCAGTATTTT. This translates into CASSTGGSADTQYF.

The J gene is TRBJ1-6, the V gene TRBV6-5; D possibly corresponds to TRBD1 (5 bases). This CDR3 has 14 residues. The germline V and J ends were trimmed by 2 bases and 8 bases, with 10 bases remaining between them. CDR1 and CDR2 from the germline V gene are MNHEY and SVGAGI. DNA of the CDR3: TGTGCCAGCAGTTACAGAGCGGGGGATTCACCCCTCCACTTT. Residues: CASSYRAGDSPLHF.

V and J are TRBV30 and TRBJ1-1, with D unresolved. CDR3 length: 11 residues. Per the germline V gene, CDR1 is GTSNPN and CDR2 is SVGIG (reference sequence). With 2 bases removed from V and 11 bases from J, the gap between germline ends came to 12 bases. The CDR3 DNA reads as TGTGCCTGGAGTCCGTCCCAGGAGGCTTTCTTT. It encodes CAWSPSQEAFF.